This T cell receptor beta chain was recovered during a study of T cells in Graves' hyperthyroidism and ophthalmopathy. The wider study: Upon initial diagnosis and before any treatment, peripheral blood was collected.

Findings and limits, study-wide: Blood also carried most thyroid clonotypes expanded above 0.001.

The germline V and J ends were trimmed by 7 bases and 7 bases, with 13 bases remaining between them. The CDR3 contains 12 residues. Germline V gives CDR1 LGHNT, CDR2 FRNRAP. Diagnosis relied on clinical symptoms, serum thyroxine and TRAb, thyroid ultrasound and orbital computed tomography. The blood sample predates any ophthalmopathy symptoms, coming from first hyperthyroidism diagnosis. Amplified TCR beta CDR3 regions derived from RNA transcripts. TCR CDR3 regions were first amplified by RT-PCR with HTBI primers. TCRdb fed the multiplex PCR reads into MiXCR, producing one record per CDR3 protein. This table holds fewer than 350,000 distinct CDR3 sequences, around 15% found once. A remark on this clonotype: Antigen unknown.

Sequences were obtained from blood. The V and J genes are TRBV12-5 and TRBJ1-1; D not resolved. The clonotype was recovered from a woman aged 45-65 years with Graves' hyperthyroidism that later progressed to Graves' ophthalmopathy. The CDR3 sequence is CASARGSNEAFF. In DNA form, the CDR3 reads TGTGCTAGTGCCCGAGGTAGCAATGAAGCTTTCTTT.